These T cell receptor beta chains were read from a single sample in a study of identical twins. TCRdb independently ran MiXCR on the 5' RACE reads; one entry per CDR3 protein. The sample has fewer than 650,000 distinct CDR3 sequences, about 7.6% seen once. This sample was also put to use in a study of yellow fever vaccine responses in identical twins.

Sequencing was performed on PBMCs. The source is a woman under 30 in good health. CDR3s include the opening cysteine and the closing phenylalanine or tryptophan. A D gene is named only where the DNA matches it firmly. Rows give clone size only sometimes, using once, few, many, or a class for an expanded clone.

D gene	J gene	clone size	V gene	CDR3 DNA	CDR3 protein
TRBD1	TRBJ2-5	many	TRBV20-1	TGCAGTGCTAGAGATGCCCTGGGACAGCAAGAGACCCAGTACTTC	CSARDALGQQETQYF
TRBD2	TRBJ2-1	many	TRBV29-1	TGCAGCGTTGAAGATCGGTCACGTTGGGCGGGAGGAGGAAATGAGCAGTTCTTC	CSVEDRSRWAGGGNEQFF
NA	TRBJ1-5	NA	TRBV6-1	TGTGCCAGCAAGGAACAGGGCGGAAGCAATCAGCCCCAGCATTTT	CASKEQGGSNQPQHF
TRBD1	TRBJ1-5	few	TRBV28	TGTGCCAGCAGTCTCCAACAAGGGACAGGGAATAACCAGCCCCAGCATTTT	CASSLQQGTGNNQPQHF
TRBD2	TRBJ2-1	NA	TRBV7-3	TGTGCCAGCAGCTTAAAGCCTGCGCTAGCGGCGGGCAATGAGCAGTTCTTC	CASSLKPALAAGNEQFF
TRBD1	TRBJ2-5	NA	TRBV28	TGTGCCAGCAGTTTTATCAGGGGGCTAGGAGAGACCCAGTACTTC	CASSFIRGLGETQYF
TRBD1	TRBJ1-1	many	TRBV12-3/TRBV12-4	TGTGCCAGCAGTTTAATAGGACAGGTGGACACTGAAGCTTTCTTT	CASSLIGQVDTEAFF
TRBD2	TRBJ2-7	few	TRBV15	TGTGCCACCAGCAGAGGACTAGCGGGAGTCGGCTACGAGCAGTACTTC	CATSRGLAGVGYEQYF
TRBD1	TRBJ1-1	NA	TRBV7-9	TGTGCCAGCAGGCGGACAGGGTCCCCTGAAGCTTTCTTT	CASRRTGSPEAFF
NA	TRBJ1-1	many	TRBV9	TGTGCCAGCAGCGTACAGGCTATGAACACTGAAGCTTTCTTT	CASSVQAMNTEAFF
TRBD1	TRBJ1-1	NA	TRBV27	TGTGCCAGCAGACGTACAGGGGTGATTTACACTGAAGCTTTCTTT	CASRRTGVIYTEAFF
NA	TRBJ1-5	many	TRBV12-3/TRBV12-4	TGTGCCAGCAGTTTAGCAGGTTGGGGCAGTAGCAATCAGCCCCAGCATTTT	CASSLAGWGSSNQPQHF
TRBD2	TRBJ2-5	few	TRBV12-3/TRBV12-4	TGTGCCAGCAGTTTAGGTCGGGAGGGCGGGGAGACCCAGTACTTC	CASSLGREGGETQYF
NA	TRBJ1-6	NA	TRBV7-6	TGTGCCAGCAGCTTAGAAGGGACAATACTAAGCTCCTATAATTCACCCCTCCACTTT	CASSLEGTILSSYNSPLHF
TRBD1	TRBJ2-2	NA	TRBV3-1	TGTGCCAGCAGCCAAGAGCCCACAGGGGGCATCGGGGAGCTGTTTTTT	CASSQEPTGGIGELFF
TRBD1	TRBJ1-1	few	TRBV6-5	TGTGCCAGCAGTTACACCGGACAGGACACTGAAGCTTTCTTT	CASSYTGQDTEAFF
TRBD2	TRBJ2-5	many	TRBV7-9	TGTGCCAGCAGCTTCGAGTCACGGCGGGGGGGCAAGGAGACCCAGTACTTC	CASSFESRRGGKETQYF
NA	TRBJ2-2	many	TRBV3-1	TGTGCCAGCAGCCTGCAGGGTGTCACCGGGGAGCTGTTTTTT	CASSLQGVTGELFF
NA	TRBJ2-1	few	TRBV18	TGTGCCAGCTCACCACCTCGGGGGACCAGGGGGGATGAGCAGTTCTTC	CASSPPRGTRGDEQFF
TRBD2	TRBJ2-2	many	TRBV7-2	TGTGCCAGATCACTAGCGAGGACCGGGGAGCTGTTTTTT	CARSLARTGELFF
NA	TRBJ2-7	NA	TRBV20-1	TGCAGTGCTAGAGATCTTGGCGGGATTTCCGACGAGCAGTACTTC	CSARDLGGISDEQYF
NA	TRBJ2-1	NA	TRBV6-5	TGTGCCAGCAGTCAACTCGGGGTCGGGTTGTTCTTC	CASSQLGVGLFF
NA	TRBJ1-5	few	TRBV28	TGTGCCAGCACCGGCCCCTGGGCAAGTCAGCCCCAGCATTTT	CASTGPWASQPQHF
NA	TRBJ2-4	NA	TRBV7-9	TGTGCCAGCAGTCCTCGTAACAGCCAAAACATTCAGTACTTC	CASSPRNSQNIQYF
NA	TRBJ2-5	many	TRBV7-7	TGTGCCAGCAGCTTAGTGGCGTACCAAGAGACCCAGTACTTC	CASSLVAYQETQYF
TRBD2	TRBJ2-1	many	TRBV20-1	TGCAGTGCCACGGTTCCGGGACTAGGCACGAATGAGCAGTTCTTC	CSATVPGLGTNEQFF
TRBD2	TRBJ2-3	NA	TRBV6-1	TGTGCCAGCAGATCGACTAGCGGGGGGGCTACAGATACGCAGTATTTT	CASRSTSGGATDTQYF
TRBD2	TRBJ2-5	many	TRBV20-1	TGCAGTGCCAGGAGGGCGGGAGCAAAAGAGACCCAGTACTTC	CSARRAGAKETQYF
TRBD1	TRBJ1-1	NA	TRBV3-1	TGTGCCAGCAGGCAGACAGGGTTGGGGGCTGAAGCTTTCTTT	CASRQTGLGAEAFF
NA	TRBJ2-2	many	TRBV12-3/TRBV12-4	TGTGCCAGCAGTTTACAAGGGTACACCGGGGAGCTGTTTTTT	CASSLQGYTGELFF
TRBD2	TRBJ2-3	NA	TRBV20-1	TGCAGTGCTACCTGGACTAGCGGGGGGGCCGGGTACACAGATACGCAGTATTTT	CSATWTSGGAGYTDTQYF
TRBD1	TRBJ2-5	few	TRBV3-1	TGTGCCAGCAGCCAACCCTATAGGGACAGTCAGGCAGAGACCCAGTACTTC	CASSQPYRDSQAETQYF
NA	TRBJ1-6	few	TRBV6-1	TGTGCCAGCAGTATCAGACACGTAAATTCACCCCTCCACTTT	CASSIRHVNSPLHF